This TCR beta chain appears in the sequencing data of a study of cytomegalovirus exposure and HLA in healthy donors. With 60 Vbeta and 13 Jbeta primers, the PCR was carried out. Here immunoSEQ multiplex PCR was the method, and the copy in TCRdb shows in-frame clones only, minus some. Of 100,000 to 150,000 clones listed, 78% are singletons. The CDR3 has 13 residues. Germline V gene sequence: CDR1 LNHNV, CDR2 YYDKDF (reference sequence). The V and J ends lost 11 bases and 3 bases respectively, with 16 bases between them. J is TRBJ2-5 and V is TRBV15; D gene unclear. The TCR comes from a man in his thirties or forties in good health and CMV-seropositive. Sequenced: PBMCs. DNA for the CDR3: TGTGCCTCACAACAGAGCTACGAAGAGACCCAGTACTTC. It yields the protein CASQQSYEETQYF.